The sequence of this T cell receptor (beta chain) was determined in a study of cytomegalovirus exposure and HLA in healthy donors. Study-level background: Of roughly 400 genotyped donors, approximately 80% clustered with self-reported Caucasian donors.

The sample holds one count of this clone. As yet, its antigen is unknown. Amplification used 60 Vbeta primers and 13 Jbeta primers. Sequencing was performed with immunoSEQ multiplex PCR; in TCRdb, only in-frame clones are kept and a portion is missing. This sample carries 200,000 or so clones, 82% of them seen once, and the ten largest clones take 6.5%. Study-level points and caveats: Per a later analysis, HLA-associated TCR beta chains showed more clonal expansion than other, equally common TCR beta chains.

Germline trimming cut 5 bases from V and 7 bases from J; bases unmatched to any gene: 7. Germline-derived CDR1 and CDR2 are SGHTA and FQGNSA. CDR3 length equals 14 residues. This receptor was obtained from a woman aged 45-60 years in good health and CMV-seropositive. The specimen sequenced was PBMCs. V and J are TRBV7-2 and TRBJ2-1; TRBD1 agrees at 8 bases. The DNA of the CDR3 is TGTGCCAGCAGCAGCCGGACAGGGACGAATGAGCAGTTCTTC. It yields the protein CASSSRTGTNEQFF.